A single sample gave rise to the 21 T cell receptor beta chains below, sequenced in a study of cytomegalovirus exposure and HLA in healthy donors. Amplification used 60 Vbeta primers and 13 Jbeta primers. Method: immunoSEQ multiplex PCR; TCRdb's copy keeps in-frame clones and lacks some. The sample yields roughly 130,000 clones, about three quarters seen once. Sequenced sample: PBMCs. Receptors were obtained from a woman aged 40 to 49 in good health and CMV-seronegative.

The CDR3 DNA reads as TGTGCCAGCAGCGCCCTAAGCTCGACTAGCTCCCCCTACGAGCAGTACTTC. As protein: CASSALSSTSSPYEQYF. The chain uses TRBV5-6 and TRBJ2-7; the match to TRBD2 covers 7 bases. CDR3 length equals 17 residues. V trimming: 4 bases; J trimming: 2 bases; junction bases outside the gene matches: 15. Per germline, CDR1 SGHDT and CDR2 YYEEEE.

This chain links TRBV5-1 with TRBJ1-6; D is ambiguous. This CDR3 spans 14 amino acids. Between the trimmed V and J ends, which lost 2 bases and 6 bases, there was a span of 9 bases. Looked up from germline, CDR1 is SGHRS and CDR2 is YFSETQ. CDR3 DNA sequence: TGCGCCAGCAGCTTAGATAGTTTTAATTCACCCCTCCACTTT. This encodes CASSLDSFNSPLHF.

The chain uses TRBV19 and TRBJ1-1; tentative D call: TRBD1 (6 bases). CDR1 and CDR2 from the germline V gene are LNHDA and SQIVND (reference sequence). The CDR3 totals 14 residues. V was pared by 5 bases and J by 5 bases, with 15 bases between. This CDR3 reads CASSFGGGGTEAFF. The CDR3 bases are TGTGCCAGTAGTTTTGGAGGGGGGGGGACTGAAGCTTTCTTT.

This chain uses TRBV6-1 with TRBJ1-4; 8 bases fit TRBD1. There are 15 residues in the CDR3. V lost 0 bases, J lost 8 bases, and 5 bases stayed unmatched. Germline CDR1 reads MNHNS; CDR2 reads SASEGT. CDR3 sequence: CASSEATGGREKLFF. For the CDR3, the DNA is TGTGCCAGCAGTGAAGCCACAGGGGGAAGGGAAAAACTGTTTTTT.

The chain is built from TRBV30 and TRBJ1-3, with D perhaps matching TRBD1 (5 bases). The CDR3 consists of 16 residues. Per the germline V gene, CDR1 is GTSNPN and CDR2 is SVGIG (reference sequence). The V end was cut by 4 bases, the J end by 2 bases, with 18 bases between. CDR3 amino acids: CAWTSLRDLPGNTIYF. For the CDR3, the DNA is TGTGCCTGGACCTCTCTCAGGGATCTCCCTGGAAACACCATATATTTT.

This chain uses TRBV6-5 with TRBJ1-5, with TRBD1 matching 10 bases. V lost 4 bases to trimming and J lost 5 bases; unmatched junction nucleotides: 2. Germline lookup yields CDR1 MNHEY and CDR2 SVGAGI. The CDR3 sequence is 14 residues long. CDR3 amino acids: CASSWGTGDQPQHF. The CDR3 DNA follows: TGTGCCAGCAGTTGGGGGACAGGGGATCAGCCCCAGCATTTT.

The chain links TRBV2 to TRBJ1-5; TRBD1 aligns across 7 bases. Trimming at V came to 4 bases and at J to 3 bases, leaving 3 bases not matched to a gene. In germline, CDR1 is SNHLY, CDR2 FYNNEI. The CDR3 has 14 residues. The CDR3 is CASSATGDNQPQHF. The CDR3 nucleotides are TGTGCCAGCAGTGCTACAGGGGACAATCAGCCCCAGCATTTT.

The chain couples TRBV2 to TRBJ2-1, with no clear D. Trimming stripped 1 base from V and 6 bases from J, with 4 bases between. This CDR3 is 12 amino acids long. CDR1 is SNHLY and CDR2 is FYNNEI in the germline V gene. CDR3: CASSEGPNEQFF. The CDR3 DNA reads TGTGCCAGCAGTGAAGGGCCCAATGAGCAGTTCTTC.

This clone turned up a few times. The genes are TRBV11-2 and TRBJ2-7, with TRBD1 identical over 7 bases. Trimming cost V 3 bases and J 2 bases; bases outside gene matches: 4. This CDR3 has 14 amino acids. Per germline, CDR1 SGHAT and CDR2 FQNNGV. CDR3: CASSFQGVTYEQYF. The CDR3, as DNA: TGTGCCAGCAGCTTTCAGGGGGTGACCTACGAGCAGTACTTC.

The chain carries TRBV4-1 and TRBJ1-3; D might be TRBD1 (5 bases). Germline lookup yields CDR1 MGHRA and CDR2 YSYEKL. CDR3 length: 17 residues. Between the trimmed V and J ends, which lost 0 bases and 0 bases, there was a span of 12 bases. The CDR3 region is CASSQDLPQGSGNTIYF. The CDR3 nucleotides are TGCGCCAGCAGCCAAGATCTCCCGCAGGGCTCTGGAAACACCATATATTTT.

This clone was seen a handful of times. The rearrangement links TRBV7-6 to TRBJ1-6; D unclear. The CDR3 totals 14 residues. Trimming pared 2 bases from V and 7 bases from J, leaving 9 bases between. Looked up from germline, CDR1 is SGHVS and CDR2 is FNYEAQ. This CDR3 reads CASSLLPVNSPLHF. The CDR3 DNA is TGTGCCAGCAGCTTACTTCCCGTGAATTCACCCCTCCACTTT.

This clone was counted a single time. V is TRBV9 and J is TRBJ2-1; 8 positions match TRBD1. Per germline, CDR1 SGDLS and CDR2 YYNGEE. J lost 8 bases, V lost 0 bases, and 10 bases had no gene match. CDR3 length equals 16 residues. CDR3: CASSVDRTGPSYEQFF. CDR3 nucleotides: TGTGCCAGCAGCGTAGACAGGACAGGGCCTTCCTATGAGCAGTTCTTC.

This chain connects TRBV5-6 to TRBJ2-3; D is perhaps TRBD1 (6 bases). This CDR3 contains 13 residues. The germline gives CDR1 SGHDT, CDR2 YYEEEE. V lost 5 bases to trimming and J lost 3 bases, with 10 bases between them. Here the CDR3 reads CASRPGTTDTQYF. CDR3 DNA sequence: TGTGCCAGCAGGCCCGGGACAACAGATACGCAGTATTTT.

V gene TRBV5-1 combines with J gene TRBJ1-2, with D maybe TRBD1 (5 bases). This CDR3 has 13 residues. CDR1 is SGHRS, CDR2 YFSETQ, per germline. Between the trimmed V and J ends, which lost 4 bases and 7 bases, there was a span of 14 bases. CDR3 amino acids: CASSEQGASGYTF. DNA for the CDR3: TGCGCCAGCAGCGAGCAGGGCGCCAGTGGCTACACCTTC.

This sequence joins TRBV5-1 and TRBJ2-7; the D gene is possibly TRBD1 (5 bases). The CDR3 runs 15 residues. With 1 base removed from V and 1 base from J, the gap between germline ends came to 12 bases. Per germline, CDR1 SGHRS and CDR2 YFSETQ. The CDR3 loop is CASSLSSQGSYEQYF. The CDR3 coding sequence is TGCGCCAGCAGCTTGTCTTCCCAGGGTTCCTACGAGCAGTACTTC.

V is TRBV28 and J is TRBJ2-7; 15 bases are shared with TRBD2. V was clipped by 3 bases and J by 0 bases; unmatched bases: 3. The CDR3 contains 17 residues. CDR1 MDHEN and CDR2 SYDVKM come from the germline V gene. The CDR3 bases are TGTGCCAGCAGTTTCGGACTAGCGGGAGGGAACTCCTACGAGCAGTACTTC. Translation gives CASSFGLAGGNSYEQYF.

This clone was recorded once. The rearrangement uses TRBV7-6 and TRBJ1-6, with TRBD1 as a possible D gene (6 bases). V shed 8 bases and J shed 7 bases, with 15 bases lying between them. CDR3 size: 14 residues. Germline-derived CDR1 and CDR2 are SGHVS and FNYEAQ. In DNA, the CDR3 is TGTGCCAGCTCCGCGGGGGCAACGAATTCACCCCTCCACTTT. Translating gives CASSAGATNSPLHF.

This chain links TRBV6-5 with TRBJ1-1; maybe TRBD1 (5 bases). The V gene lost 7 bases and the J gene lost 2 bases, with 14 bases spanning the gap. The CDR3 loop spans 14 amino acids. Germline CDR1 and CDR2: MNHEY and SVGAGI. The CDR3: CASIGAGSNTEAFF. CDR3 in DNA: TGTGCCAGCATCGGGGCGGGGTCCAACACTGAAGCTTTCTTT.

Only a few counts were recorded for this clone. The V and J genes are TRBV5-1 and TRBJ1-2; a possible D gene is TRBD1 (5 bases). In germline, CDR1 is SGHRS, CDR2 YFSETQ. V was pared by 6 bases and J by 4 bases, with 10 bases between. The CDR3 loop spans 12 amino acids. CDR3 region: CASTPQGYGYTF. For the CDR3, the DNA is TGCGCCAGCACCCCCCAGGGCTATGGCTACACCTTC.

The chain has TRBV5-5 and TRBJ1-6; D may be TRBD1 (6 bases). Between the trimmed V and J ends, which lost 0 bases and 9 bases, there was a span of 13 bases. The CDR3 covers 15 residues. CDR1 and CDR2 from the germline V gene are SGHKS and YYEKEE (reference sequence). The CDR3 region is CASSLEGVLGSPLHF. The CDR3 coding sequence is TGTGCCAGCAGCTTGGAGGGGGTTCTAGGTTCACCCCTCCACTTT.

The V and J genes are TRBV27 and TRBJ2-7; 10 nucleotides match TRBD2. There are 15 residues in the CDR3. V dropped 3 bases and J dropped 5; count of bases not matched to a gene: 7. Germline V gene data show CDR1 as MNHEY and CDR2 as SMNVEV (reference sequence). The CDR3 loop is CASSFLTSGVHEQYF. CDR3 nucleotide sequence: TGTGCCAGCAGTTTTTTAACTAGCGGGGTCCACGAGCAGTACTTC.